This T cell receptor beta chain was observed in a study of T cell responses to AZD1222 COVID-19 vaccine. Overall study: Timing groups of about 4 and about 12 weeks for second doses were pooled.

Details on this clone: Its antigen is still unknown.

V gave up 4 bases and J gave up 9 bases, with 15 bases separating them. CDR1 and CDR2 from the germline V gene are SGHDN and FVKESK. The CDR3 totals 13 residues. Study-level findings and limits: Researchers took repertoire samples only after the peak T cell response had come. Baseline testing showed seropositivity in only six AZD1222 recipients. Clonal diversity was possibly underestimated; the donors were predominantly white British and more often female.

Here immunoSEQ multiplex PCR was the method, and the copy in TCRdb shows in-frame clones only, minus some. The sample lists 84,000 or so clones, about 90% occurring once. The genes are TRBV14 and TRBJ1-1, with D maybe TRBD1 (6 bases). This receptor was taken from an adult in good health. The starting material was peripheral blood, obtained on day 0 of AZD1222 vaccination. The CDR3 nucleotides read TGTGCCAGCAGCCTAAATCTGAGGGACAAAGCTTTCTTT. It translates to CASSLNLRDKAFF.